What follows describes a single T cell receptor (beta chain). Per the original data handling: Reference gene primer amplification gave estimated nucleated cell counts. The repertoire was sequenced with immunoSEQ multiplex PCR; TCRdb's copy has only in-frame clones and lacks some. That table supplies the V and J calls and clone size; D and trimming were determined from the DNA. The sample yields around 93,000 clones, roughly 71% seen once. The data were taken from a study of blood T cell repertoires in COVID-19. Across the whole study: There were acute and convalescent COVID-19 samples, and they came from the United States, Italy and Spain. Sources were T cells, B-cell-depleted T cells, or PBMCs; the material itself was cDNA or gDNA.

The CDR3 length is 13 residues. In germline, CDR1 is GTSNPN, CDR2 SVGIG (reference sequence). Trimming took 4 bases from V and 7 from J, leaving 16 bases between them. The chain carries TRBV30 and TRBJ2-5; D perhaps matches TRBD2 (7 bases). This receptor was obtained from an elderly woman with acute or convalescent COVID-19. The sample comprised peripheral blood. CDR3 bases: TGTGCCTGGAACCCGGGGGGCGTGGGGACCCAGTACTTC. Translated: CAWNPGGVGTQYF.